A single sample gave rise to the 5 T cell receptor beta chains below, sequenced in a study of blood T cell repertoires in COVID-19. The data were produced by immunoSEQ multiplex PCR, yet TCRdb's version contains in-frame clones alone and is incomplete. The sample has 65,000 or so clones; roughly two thirds are singletons. Sequencing was performed on PBMCs or T cells enriched from blood (not recorded which). Receptors were obtained from an older woman who had been exposed to COVID-19.

This clone has just a few counts. The CDR3 spells CASSSTGPREAFF. The CDR3 nucleotides read TGCGCCAGCAGCTCGACAGGACCTAGGGAAGCTTTCTTT. The V call is TRBV5-1, the J call TRBJ1-1, with D possibly matching TRBD1 (6 bases). This CDR3 is built from 13 residues. The V gene lost 3 bases and the J gene lost 8 bases, with 14 bases spanning the gap. Germline assignment: CDR1 SGHRS and CDR2 YFSETQ. Full variable domain (missing parts from reference TRBV5-1 and TRBJ1-1): KAGVTQTPRYLIKTRGQQVTLSCSPISGHRSVSWYQQTPGQGLQFLFEYFSETQRNKGNFPGRFSGRQFSNSRSEMNVSTLELGDSALYLCASSSTGPREAFFGQGTRLTVV.

CDR3 coding DNA: TGTGCCAGCAGCCCGACAGGTCACGTAGGTAGCGAGCAGTACTTC. Translating it yields CASSPTGHVGSEQYF. The chain employs TRBV11-2 and TRBJ2-7, with D perhaps TRBD1 (6 bases). Germline V CDR1 and CDR2: SGHAT, FQNNGV. The CDR3 spans 15 residues. Trimming cost V 5 bases and J 6 bases, with 20 bases left between them.

In its sample, this clone was seen a few times. The chain has TRBV5-1 and TRBJ2-7, with 13 positions matching TRBD2. V lost 3 bases and J lost 3; bases outside the gene matches: 6. The germline V gene encodes CDR1 SGHRS and CDR2 YFSETQ. The CDR3 is 16 residues long. DNA of the CDR3: TGCGCCAGCAGCTCCACTAGCGGGGGGGGTCACTACGAGCAGTACTTC. Residues: CASSSTSGGGHYEQYF.

V usage is TRBV3-1 (or the pseudogene TRBV3-2) and J usage is TRBJ2-1; TRBD2 matches 10 bases. J was trimmed by 4 bases and V by 0 bases; bases with no gene match: 6. This CDR3 has 17 amino acids. Germline CDR1 and CDR2: LGHDT and YNNKEL (reference sequence). The DNA for the CDR3 is TGTGCCAGCAGCCAAGATTTAACAGCGGGAGGGTACAATGAGCAGTTCTTC. Its protein is CASSQDLTAGGYNEQFF.

The chain employs TRBV11-2 and TRBJ1-1; the D is unclear. V lost 5 bases, J lost 0 bases, and 10 bases lay in between. CDR1 is SGHAT and CDR2 is FQNNGV in the germline V gene. The CDR3 runs 14 residues. CDR3 region: CASSPQLLNTEAFF. Here the CDR3 DNA reads TGTGCCAGCAGCCCACAGCTGTTGAACACTGAAGCTTTCTTT.